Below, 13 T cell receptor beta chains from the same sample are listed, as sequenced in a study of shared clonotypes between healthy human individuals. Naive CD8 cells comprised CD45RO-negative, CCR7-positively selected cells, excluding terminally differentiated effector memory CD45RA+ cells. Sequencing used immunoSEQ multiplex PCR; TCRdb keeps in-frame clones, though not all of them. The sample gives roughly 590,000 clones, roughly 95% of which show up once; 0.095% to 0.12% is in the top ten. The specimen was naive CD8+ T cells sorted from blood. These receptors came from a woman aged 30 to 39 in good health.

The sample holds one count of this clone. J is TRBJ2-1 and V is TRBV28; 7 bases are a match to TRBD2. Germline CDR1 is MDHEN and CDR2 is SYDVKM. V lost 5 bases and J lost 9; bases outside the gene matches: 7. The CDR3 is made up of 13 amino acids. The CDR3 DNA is TGTGCCAGCAGTGGATGGGGGAGGGCTGAGCAGTTCTTC. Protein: CASSGWGRAEQFF.

The CDR3 loop reads CSVIDLQAFF. For the CDR3, the DNA is TGCAGCGTTATAGACCTGCAGGCTTTCTTT. This chain uses TRBV29-1 with TRBJ1-1; D remains ambiguous. There are 10 residues in the CDR3. Germline lookup yields CDR1 SQVTM and CDR2 ANQGSEA. V dropped 5 bases and J dropped 11 bases, with 12 bases sitting between them.

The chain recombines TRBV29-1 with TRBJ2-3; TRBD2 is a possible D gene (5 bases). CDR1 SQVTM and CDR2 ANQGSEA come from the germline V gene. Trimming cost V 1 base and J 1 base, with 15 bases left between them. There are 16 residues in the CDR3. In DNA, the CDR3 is TGCAGCGTTGAAGGCGGGCACCTACCTCGCACAGATACGCAGTATTTT. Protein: CSVEGGHLPRTDTQYF.

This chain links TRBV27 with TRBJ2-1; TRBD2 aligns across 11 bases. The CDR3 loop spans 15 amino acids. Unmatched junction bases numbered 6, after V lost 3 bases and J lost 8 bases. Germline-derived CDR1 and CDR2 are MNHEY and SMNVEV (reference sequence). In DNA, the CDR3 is TGTGCCAGCAGTTTTTATAGCGGGAGGGATGATGAGCAGTTCTTC. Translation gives CASSFYSGRDDEQFF.

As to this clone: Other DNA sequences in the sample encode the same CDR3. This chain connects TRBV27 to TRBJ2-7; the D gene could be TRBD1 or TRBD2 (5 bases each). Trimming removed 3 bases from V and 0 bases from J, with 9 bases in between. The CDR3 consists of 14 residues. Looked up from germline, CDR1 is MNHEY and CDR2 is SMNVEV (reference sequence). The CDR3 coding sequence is TGTGCCAGCAGTTTGAGGGACGGCTCCTACGAGCAGTACTTC. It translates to CASSLRDGSYEQYF.

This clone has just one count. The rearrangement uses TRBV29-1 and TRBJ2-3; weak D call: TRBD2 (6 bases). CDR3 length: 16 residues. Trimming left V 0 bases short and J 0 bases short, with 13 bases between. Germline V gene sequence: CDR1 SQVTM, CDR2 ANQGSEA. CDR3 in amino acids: CSVEDASVTSTDTQYF. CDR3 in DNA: TGCAGCGTTGAAGATGCTAGCGTAACTAGCACAGATACGCAGTATTTT.

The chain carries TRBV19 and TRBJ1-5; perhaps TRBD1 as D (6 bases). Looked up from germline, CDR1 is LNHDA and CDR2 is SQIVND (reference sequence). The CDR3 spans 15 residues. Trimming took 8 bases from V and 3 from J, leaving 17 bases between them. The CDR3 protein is CASSLLDRINQPQHF. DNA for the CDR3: TGTGCCAGTTCCCTCCTAGACAGGATCAATCAGCCCCAGCATTTT.

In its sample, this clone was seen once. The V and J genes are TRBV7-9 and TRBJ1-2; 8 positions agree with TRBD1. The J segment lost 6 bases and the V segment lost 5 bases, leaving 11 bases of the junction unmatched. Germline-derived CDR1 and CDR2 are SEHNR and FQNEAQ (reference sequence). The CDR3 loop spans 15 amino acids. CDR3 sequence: CASSPNLDRGDGYTF. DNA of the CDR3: TGTGCCAGCAGCCCAAACCTCGACAGGGGAGATGGCTACACCTTC.

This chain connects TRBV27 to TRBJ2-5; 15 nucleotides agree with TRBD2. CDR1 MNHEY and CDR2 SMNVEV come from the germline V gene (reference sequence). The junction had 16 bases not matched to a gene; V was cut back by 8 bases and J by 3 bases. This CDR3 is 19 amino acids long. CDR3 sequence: CASRYVGTSGRRFKETQYF. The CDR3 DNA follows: TGTGCCAGCCGCTATGTGGGGACTAGCGGGAGGAGGTTCAAAGAGACCCAGTACTTC.

The CDR3 bases are TGTGCCAGCAGTCTTCGGGACTCGCCCTCCTACGAGCAGTACTTC. Its translation: CASSLRDSPSYEQYF. V usage is TRBV27 and J usage is TRBJ2-7, with D perhaps matching TRBD2 (6 bases). The germline CDR1 and CDR2 sequences are MNHEY and SMNVEV (reference sequence). V was clipped by 5 bases and J by 0 bases, with 14 bases between them. The CDR3 covers 15 residues.

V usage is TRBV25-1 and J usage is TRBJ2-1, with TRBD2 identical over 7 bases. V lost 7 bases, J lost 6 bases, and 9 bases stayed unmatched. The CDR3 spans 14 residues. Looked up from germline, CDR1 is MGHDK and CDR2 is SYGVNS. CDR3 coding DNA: TGTGCCAGCAACGCGGGAGTTACGTCCAATGAGCAGTTCTTC. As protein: CASNAGVTSNEQFF.

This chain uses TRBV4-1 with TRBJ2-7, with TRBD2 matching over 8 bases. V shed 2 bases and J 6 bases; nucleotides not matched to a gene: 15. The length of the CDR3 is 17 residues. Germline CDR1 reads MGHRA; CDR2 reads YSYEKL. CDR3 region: CASSQKGGSSGTFEQYF. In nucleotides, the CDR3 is TGCGCCAGCAGCCAAAAGGGGGGGAGTAGCGGGACATTCGAGCAGTACTTC.

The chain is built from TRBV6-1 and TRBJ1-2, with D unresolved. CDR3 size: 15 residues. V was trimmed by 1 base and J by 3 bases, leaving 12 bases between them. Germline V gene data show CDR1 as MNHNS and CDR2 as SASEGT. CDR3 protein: CASSEDWGRDYGYTF. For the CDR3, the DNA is TGTGCCAGCAGTGAAGACTGGGGTCGAGACTATGGCTACACCTTC.